This TCR beta chain is drawn from a study of CD8 T cells in Susac syndrome. Study-wide results and limits: The TCR sequencing and HLA analysis in the study involved a relatively small number of individuals, as the study acknowledged.

The authors reverse transcribed about 0.5 to 1 ug RNA with random hexamers. immunoSEQ multiplex PCR amplified TCR beta CDR3 across 54 Vbeta, 13 Jbeta. TCRdb redid the calling of the immunoSEQ multiplex PCR reads with MiXCR, one entry per CDR3 protein. There are more than 150,000 distinct CDR3 sequences in the sample; roughly 95% occur only once, and 0.14% to 0.15% lies in the top ten. About this clonotype itself: Its antigen is not identified.

TCR beta was sequenced from blood CD8+ and CD4+ T cells. Negative isolation yielded CD8+ and CD4+ T cells; FACS enriched TEMRA cells. The sequenced sample consisted of CD8+ T cells from PBMCs. The clonotype originates from a human donor with multiple sclerosis.

The chain's CDR3 is CSAGGQRNEQYF. In nucleotides, the CDR3 is TGCAGTGCTGGGGGACAGAGGAACGAGCAGTACTTC. This chain connects TRBV20-1 to TRBJ2-7; 7 positions agree with TRBD1. Trimming removed 5 bases from V and 5 bases from J; junction bases left unmatched: 6. Germline V gives CDR1 DFQATT, CDR2 SNEGSKA (reference sequence). This CDR3 has 12 amino acids.